The T cell receptor (beta chain) under discussion was sequenced for a study of CXCR3-negative and CXCR3-positive naive CD8 T cells. Study-level points and caveats: Naive CXCR3-negative and CXCR3-positive cells had similar TRBV-TRBJ usage; memory differed. Relative to CXCR3-negative naive cells, CXCR3-positive naive cells had more hydrophobic TRB CDR3s. With surface CD5 comparable between naive subsets, TCR strength was estimated using properties derived from the TRB CDR3.

Germline V gene sequence: CDR1 LGHNA, CDR2 YNFKEQ. The CDR3 is 15 amino acids. Sorting yielded triplicates of 300,000 to 350,000 cells for each CD8+ T cell subset. By phenotype, naive CD8+ T cells were CD45RO-CCR7+CD27+CD95-. UMI-labeled 5' RACE TRB cDNA libraries were prepared from the cells. No DNA is given; TCRdb re-called the 5' RACE reads and lists each CDR3 protein once. In total, the table holds around 60,000 distinct CDR3 sequences. Points on this clonotype: The target antigen is unknown.

This clonotype was sampled from a human donor in good health. Some clones in this sample may be carry-over from other donors' samples. The chain uses TRBV4-2 and TRBJ1-5. Sequencing was performed on naive CXCR3+ CD8+ T cells from blood. The subset is: CD45RO-CCR7+CD27+CD95- naive CD8+ T cells expressing CXCR3 (TNR3+). This CDR3 reads CASSQEVAGNQPQHF.